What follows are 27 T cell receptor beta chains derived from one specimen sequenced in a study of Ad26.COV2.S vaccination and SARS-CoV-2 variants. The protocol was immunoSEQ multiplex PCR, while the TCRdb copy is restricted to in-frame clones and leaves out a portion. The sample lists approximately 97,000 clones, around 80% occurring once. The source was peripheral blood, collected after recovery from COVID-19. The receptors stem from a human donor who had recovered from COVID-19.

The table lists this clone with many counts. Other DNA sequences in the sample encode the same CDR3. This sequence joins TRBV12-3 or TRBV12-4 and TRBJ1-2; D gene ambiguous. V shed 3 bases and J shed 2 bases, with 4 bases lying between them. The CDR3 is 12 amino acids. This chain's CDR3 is CASSLGNYGYTF. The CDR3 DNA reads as TGTGCCAGCAGTTTGGGAAACTATGGCTACACCTTC.

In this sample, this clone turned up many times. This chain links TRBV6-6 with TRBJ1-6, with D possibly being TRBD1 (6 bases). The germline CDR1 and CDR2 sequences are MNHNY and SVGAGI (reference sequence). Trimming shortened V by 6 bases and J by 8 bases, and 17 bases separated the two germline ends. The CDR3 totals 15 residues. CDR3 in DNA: TGTGCCAGCAGCTTAATACGAGGGGGAGATTCACCCCTCCACTTT. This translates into CASSLIRGGDSPLHF.

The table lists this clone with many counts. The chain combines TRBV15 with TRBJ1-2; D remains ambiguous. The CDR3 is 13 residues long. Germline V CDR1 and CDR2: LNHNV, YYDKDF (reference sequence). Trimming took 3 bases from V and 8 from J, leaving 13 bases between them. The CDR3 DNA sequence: TGTGCCACCAGCAGTTTAGCCTTCGGCGGCTACACCTTC. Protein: CATSSLAFGGYTF.

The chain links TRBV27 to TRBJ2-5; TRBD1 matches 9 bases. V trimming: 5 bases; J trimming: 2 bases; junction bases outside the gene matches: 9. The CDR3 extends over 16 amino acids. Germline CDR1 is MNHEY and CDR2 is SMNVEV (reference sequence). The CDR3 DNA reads TGTGCCAGCAGTCTACGATCGACAGGGGGTCAAGAGACCCAGTACTTC. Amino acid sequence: CASSLRSTGGQETQYF.

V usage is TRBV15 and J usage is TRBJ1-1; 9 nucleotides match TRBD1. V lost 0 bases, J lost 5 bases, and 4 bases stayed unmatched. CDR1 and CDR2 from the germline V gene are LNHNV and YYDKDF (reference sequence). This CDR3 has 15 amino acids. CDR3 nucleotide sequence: TGTGCCACCAGCAGAGATAGGGACAGGGAAACTGAAGCTTTCTTT. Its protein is CATSRDRDRETEAFF.

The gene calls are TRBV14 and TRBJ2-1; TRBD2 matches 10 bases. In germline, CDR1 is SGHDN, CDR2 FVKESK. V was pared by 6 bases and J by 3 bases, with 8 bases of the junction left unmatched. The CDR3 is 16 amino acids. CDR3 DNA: TGTGCCAGCAGTCCCCTAGCGGGGGTGGTCTACAATGAGCAGTTCTTC. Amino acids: CASSPLAGVVYNEQFF.

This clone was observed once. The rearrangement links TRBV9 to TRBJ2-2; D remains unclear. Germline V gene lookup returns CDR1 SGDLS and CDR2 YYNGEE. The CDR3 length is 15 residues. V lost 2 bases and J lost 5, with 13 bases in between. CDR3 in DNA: TGTGCCAGCAGCGTGCGAGGAAGCCAAACCGGGGAGCTGTTTTTT. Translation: CASSVRGSQTGELFF.

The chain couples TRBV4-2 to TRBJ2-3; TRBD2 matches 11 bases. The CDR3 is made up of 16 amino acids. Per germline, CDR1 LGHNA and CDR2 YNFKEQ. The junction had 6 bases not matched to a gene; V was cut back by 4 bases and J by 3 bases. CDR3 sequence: CASSPLAGGGTDTQYF. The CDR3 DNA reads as TGTGCCAGCAGCCCGCTAGCGGGGGGCGGGACAGATACGCAGTATTTT.

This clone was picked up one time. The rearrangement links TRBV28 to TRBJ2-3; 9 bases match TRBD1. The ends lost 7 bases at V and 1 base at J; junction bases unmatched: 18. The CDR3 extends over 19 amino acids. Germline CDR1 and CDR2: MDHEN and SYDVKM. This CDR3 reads CASTTGGWKGPGGTDTQYF. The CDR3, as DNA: TGTGCCAGCACCACAGGGGGCTGGAAAGGGCCGGGGGGCACAGATACGCAGTATTTT.

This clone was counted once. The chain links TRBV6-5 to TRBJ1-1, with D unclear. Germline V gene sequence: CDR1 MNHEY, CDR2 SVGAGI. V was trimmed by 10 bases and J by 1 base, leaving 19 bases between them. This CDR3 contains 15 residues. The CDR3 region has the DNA TGTGCCATCGAGGGCGGCCTAATGCGGAACACTGAAGCTTTCTTT. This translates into CAIEGGLMRNTEAFF.

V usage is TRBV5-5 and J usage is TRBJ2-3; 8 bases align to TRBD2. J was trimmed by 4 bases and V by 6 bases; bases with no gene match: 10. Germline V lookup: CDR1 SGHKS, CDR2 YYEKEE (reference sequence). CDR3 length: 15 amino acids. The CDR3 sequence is CASMLSGAGADTQYF. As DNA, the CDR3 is TGTGCCAGCATGCTTAGCGGGGCCGGGGCAGATACGCAGTATTTT.

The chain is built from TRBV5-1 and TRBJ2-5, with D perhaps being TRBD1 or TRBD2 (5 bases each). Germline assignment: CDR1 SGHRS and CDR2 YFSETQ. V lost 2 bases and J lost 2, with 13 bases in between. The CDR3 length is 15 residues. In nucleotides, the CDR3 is TGCGCCAGCAGCTTATCGGGACCCCCGCAAGAGACCCAGTACTTC. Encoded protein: CASSLSGPPQETQYF.

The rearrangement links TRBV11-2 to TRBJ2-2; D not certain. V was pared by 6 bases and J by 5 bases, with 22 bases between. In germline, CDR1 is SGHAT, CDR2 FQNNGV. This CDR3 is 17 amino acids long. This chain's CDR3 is CASSRQSRTSGTGELFF. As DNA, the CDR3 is TGTGCCAGCAGTAGACAATCACGGACCTCCGGGACCGGGGAGCTGTTTTTT.

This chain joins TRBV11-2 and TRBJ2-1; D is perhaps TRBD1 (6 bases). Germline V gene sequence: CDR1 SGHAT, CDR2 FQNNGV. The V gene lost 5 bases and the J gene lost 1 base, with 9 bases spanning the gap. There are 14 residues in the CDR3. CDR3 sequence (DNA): TGTGCCAGCAGCGCCGGACAGTCCTACAATGAGCAGTTCTTC. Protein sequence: CASSAGQSYNEQFF.

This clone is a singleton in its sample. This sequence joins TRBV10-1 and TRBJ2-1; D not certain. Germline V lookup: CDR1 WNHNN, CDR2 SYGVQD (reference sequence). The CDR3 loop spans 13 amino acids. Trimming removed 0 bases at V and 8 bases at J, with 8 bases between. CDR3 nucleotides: TGCGCCAGCAGTGAGTCCCACCAGGATGAGCAGTTCTTC. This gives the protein CASSESHQDEQFF.

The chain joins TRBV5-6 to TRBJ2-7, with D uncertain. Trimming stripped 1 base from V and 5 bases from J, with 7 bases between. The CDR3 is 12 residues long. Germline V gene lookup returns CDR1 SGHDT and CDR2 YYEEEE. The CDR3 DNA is TGTGCCAGCAGCTTGAGTTTCAACGAGCAGTACTTC. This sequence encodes CASSLSFNEQYF. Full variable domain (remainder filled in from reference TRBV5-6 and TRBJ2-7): DAGVTQSPTHLIKTRGQQVTLRCSPKSGHDTVSWYQQALGQGPQFIFQYYEEEERQRGNFPDRFSGHQFPNYSSELNVNALLLGDSALYLCASSLSFNEQYFGPGTRLTVT.

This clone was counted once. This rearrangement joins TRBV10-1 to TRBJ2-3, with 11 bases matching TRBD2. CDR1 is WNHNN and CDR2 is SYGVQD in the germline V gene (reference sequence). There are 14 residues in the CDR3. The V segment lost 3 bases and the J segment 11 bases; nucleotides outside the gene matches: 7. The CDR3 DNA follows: TGCGCCAGCAGTGAATCCTCCGGGACTAGCGGGCAGTATTTT. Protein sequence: CASSESSGTSGQYF.

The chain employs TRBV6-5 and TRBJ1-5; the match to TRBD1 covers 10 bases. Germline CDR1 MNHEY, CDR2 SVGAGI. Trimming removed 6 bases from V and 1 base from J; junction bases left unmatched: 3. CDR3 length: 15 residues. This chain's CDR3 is CASREDRGSNQPQHF. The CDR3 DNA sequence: TGTGCCAGCAGAGAGGACAGGGGGAGCAATCAGCCCCAGCATTTT.

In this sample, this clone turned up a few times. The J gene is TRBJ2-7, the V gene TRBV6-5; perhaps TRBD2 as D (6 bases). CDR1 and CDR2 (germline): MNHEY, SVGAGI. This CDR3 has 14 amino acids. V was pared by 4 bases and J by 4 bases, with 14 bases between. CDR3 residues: CASSWRGAEYEQYF. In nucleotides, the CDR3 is TGTGCCAGCAGTTGGAGGGGCGCAGAATACGAGCAGTACTTC.

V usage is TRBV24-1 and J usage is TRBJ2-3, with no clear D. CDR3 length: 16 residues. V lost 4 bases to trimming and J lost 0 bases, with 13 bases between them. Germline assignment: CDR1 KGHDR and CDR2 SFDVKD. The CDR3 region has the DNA TGTGCCACCAGTGAAGGTATAGGGTCGAGCACAGATACGCAGTATTTT. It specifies CATSEGIGSSTDTQYF.

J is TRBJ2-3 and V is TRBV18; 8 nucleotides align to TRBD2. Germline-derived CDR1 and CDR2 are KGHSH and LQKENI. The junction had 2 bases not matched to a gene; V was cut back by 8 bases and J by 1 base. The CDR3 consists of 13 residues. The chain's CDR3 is CASLSGGTDTQYF. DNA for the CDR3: TGTGCCAGCCTTAGCGGGGGCACAGATACGCAGTATTTT.

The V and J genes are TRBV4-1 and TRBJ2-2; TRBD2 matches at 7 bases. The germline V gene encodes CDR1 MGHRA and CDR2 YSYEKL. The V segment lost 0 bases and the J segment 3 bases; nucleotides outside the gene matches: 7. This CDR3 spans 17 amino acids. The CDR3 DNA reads TGCGCCAGCAGCCAAGATGAATTAGCGGGTGACACCGGGGAGCTGTTTTTT. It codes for CASSQDELAGDTGELFF.

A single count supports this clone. CDR3 DNA sequence: TGTGCCAGCAGTGGGACACTTTACACTGAAGCTTTCTTT. Residues: CASSGTLYTEAFF. V is TRBV2 and J is TRBJ1-1, with TRBD1 as a possible D gene (5 bases). CDR1 SNHLY and CDR2 FYNNEI come from the germline V gene. V shed 4 bases and J shed 3 bases, with 9 bases lying between them. This CDR3 has 13 amino acids.

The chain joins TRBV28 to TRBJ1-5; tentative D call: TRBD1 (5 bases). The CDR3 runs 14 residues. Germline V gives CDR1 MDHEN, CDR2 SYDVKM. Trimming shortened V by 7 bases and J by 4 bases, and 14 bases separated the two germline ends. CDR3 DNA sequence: TGTGCCAGCACGGGGCAGTTAGATAATCAGCCCCAGCATTTT. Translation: CASTGQLDNQPQHF. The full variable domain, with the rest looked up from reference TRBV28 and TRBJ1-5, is DVKVTQSSRYLVKRTGEKVFLECVQDMDHENMFWYRQDPGLGLRLIYFSYDVKMKEKGDIPEGYSVSREKKERFSLILESASTNQTSMYLCASTGQLDNQPQHFGDGTRLSIL.

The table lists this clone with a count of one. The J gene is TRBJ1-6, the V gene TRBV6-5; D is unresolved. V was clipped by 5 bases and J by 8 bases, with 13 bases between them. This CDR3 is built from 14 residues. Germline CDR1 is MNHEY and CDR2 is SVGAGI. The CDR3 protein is CASSPREWDSPLHF. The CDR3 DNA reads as TGTGCCAGCAGTCCTAGGGAGTGGGATTCACCCCTCCACTTT.

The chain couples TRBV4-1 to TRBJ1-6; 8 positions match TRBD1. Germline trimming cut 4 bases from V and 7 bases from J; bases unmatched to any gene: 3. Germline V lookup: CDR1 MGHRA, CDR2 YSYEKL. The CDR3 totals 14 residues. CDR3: CASSLQGENSPLHF. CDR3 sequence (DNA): TGCGCCAGCAGCCTACAGGGGGAGAATTCACCCCTCCACTTT.

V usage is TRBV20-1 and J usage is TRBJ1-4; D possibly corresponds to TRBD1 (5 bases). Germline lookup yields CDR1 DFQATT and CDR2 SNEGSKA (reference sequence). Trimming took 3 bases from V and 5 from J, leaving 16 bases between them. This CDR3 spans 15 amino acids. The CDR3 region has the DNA TGCAGTGCTAGTCTTCCAGGGAGTGACAATGAAAAACTGTTTTTT. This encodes CSASLPGSDNEKLFF.